These 11 T cell receptor beta chains originate from one sample sequenced in a study of breast tumors, draining lymph nodes, adjacent tissues. From the multiplex PCR reads, TCRdb called clonotypes with MiXCR, one entry per CDR3 protein. The sample shows 150,000 to 200,000 distinct CDR3 sequences, 33% of them seen only once. The lymph nodes were axillary draining lymph nodes from breast cancer patients. The sequencing input was axillary lymph node tissue. The receptors here all came from a female donor with breast cancer. Some clones in this sample may be carry-over from other donors' samples.

This clonotype occurred many times. V and J are TRBV5-4 and TRBJ2-6, with 7 bases that match TRBD1. This CDR3 spans 18 amino acids. Unmatched junction bases numbered 9, after V lost 3 bases and J lost 0 bases. From germline, CDR1 is SGHNT and CDR2 YYREEE (reference sequence). The CDR3, as DNA: TGTGCCAGCAGCTATAACAGGGGCCGAGACTCTGGGGCCAACGTCCTGACTTTC. Amino acids: CASSYNRGRDSGANVLTF.

The rearrangement uses TRBV12-3 or TRBV12-4 and TRBJ2-1; no clear D gene. Trimming stripped 4 bases from V and 5 bases from J, with 6 bases between. The CDR3 totals 12 residues. CDR3 protein: CASSSLHNEQFF. The CDR3 region has the DNA TGTGCCAGCAGTTCCTTACACAATGAGCAGTTCTTC.

This rearrangement joins TRBV12-3 or TRBV12-4 to TRBJ2-5, with unresolved D. Trimming removed 5 bases from V and 5 bases from J, with 15 bases in between. This CDR3 has 14 residues. As DNA, the CDR3 is TGTGCCAGCAGTCCGTCCAGCACCGGGGAGACCCAGTACTTC. Encoded protein: CASSPSSTGETQYF.

This clonotype turned up a few times. This chain joins TRBV6-5 and TRBJ2-3; TRBD1 matches 7 bases. V shed 5 bases and J 1 base; nucleotides not matched to a gene: 6. Germline V gives CDR1 MNHEY, CDR2 SVGAGI. CDR3 size: 15 residues. The CDR3 protein is CASSHFTGGTDTQYF. Here the CDR3 DNA reads TGTGCCAGCAGTCACTTCACAGGGGGCACAGATACGCAGTATTTT.

This clonotype was seen repeatedly, ten times or more. The chain links TRBV5-6 to TRBJ1-2; D is possibly TRBD1 (6 bases). Germline assignment: CDR1 SGHDT and CDR2 YYEEEE. V was trimmed by 0 bases and J by 4 bases, leaving 10 bases between them. CDR3 length: 14 amino acids. CDR3 in amino acids: CASSLGQAGYGYTF. CDR3 nucleotides: TGTGCCAGCAGCTTGGGACAGGCGGGCTATGGCTACACCTTC.

This clonotype was counted between two and nine times. This may arise from a read error, as a much more abundant clone is one base away. V and J are TRBV6-2 or TRBV6-3 and TRBJ2-7; TRBD2 matches 10 bases. The V and J ends lost 6 bases and 5 bases, in that order; junction bases with no gene match: 10. Germline V gene lookup returns CDR1 MNHEY and CDR2 SVGEGT. The CDR3 runs to 15 residues. The CDR3 coding sequence is TGTGCCAGCAGCCCGACTAGCGGGCGCCGGAACGAGCAGTACTTC. It translates to CASSPTSGRRNEQYF.

This clonotype was recorded at least ten times. The CDR3 sequence: CASRGGYSSKETQYF. CDR3 in DNA: TGCGCCAGCAGAGGCGGGTACTCTAGCAAAGAGACCCAGTACTTC. This chain uses TRBV5-1 with TRBJ2-5; tentative D call: TRBD2 (5 bases). The CDR3 covers 15 residues. CDR1 and CDR2 from the germline V gene are SGHRS and YFSETQ. V lost 5 bases and J lost 3, with 17 bases in between.

The rearrangement joins TRBV5-6 to TRBJ2-7, with 11 bases identical to TRBD2. V lost 4 bases and J lost 4; bases outside the gene matches: 4. CDR1 is SGHDT, CDR2 YYEEEE, per germline. The CDR3 contains 14 residues. CDR3 protein: CASSPTSGDYEQYF. The CDR3 DNA follows: TGTGCCAGCAGCCCGACTAGCGGGGATTACGAGCAGTACTTC.

For this clonotype: The conserved phenylalanine or tryptophan is not found at the CDR3 terminus, so this likely reflects a read error. The genes are TRBV15 and TRBJ2-3; TRBD1 aligns across 7 bases. CDR1 is LNHNV, CDR2 YYDKDF, per germline (reference sequence). There are 16 residues in the CDR3. The CDR3 reads CASSWVTGVGTDTQYL. The CDR3 nucleotides are TGTGCCAGCAGCTGGGTAACAGGGGTAGGCACAGATACGCAGTATCTT.

The sample holds many counts of this clonotype. The chain recombines TRBV24-1 with TRBJ2-7; D is unresolved. The ends were cut back, 2 bases at V and 13 bases at J, with 11 bases in the middle. In germline, CDR1 is KGHDR, CDR2 SFDVKD. The CDR3 length is 11 residues. The CDR3 here is CATSDYWGIYF. In nucleotides, the CDR3 is TGTGCCACCAGTGATTACTGGGGAATATACTTC.

About this clonotype itself: Possible read error: a much larger clone is one base away. The genes are TRBV28 and TRBJ2-5; TRBD1 agrees at 8 bases. The germline CDR1 and CDR2 sequences are MDHEN and SYDVKM. The V and J ends lost 4 bases and 5 bases, in that order; junction bases with no gene match: 6. The CDR3 contains 14 residues. The CDR3 DNA reads TGTGCCAGCAGTTCTTCAGGGGGCGGGGAGACCCAGTACTTC. The encoded protein is CASSSSGGGETQYF.